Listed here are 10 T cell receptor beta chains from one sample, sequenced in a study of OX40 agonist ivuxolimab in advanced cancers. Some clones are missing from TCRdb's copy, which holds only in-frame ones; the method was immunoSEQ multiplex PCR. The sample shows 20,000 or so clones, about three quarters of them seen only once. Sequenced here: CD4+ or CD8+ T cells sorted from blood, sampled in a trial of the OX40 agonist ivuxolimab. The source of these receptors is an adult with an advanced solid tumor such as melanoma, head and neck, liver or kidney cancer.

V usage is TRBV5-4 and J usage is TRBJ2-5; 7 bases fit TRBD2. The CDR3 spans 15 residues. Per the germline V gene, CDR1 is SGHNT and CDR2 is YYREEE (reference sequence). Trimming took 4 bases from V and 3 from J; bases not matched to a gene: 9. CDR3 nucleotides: TGTGCCAGCAGCCCCGGGGGGTCAAGGGAAGAGACCCAGTACTTC. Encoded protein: CASSPGGSREETQYF.

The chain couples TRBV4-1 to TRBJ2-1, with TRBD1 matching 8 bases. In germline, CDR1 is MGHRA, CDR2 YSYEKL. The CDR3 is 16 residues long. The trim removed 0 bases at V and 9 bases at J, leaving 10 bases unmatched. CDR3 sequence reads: CASSQDWQGARIEQFF. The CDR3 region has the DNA TGCGCCAGCAGCCAAGATTGGCAGGGGGCGCGGATTGAGCAGTTCTTC.

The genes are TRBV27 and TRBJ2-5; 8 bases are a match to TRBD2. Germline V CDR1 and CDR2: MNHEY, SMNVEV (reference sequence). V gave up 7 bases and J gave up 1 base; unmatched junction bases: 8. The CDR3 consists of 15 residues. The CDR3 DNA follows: TGTGCCAGCACCAACCGACTAGCGAGCCAAGAGACCCAGTACTTC. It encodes CASTNRLASQETQYF.

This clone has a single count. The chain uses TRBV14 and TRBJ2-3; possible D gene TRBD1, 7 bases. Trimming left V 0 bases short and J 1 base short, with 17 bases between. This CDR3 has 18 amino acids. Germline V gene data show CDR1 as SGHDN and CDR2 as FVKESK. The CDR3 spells CASSQDRWRGLGTDTQYF. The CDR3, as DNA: TGTGCCAGCAGCCAAGATCGTTGGAGGGGGCTCGGCACAGATACGCAGTATTTT. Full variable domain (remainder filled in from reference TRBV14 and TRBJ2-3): EAGVTQFPSHSVIEKGQTVTLRCDPISGHDNLYWYRRVMGKEIKFLLHFVKESKQDESGMPNNRFLAERTGGTYSTLKVQPAELEDSGVYFCASSQDRWRGLGTDTQYFGPGTRLTVL.

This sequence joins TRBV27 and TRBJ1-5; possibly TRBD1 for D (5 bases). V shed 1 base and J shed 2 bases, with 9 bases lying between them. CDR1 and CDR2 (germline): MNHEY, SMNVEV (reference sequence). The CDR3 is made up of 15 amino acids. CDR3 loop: CASSLYVGGNQPQHF. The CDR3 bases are TGTGCCAGCAGTTTATACGTAGGGGGCAATCAGCCCCAGCATTTT.

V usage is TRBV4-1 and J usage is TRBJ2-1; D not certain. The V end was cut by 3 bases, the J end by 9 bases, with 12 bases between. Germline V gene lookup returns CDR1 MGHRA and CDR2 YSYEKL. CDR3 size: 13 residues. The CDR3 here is CASSHLSRLEQFF. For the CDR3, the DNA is TGCGCCAGCAGCCACCTGTCCCGGCTTGAGCAGTTCTTC.

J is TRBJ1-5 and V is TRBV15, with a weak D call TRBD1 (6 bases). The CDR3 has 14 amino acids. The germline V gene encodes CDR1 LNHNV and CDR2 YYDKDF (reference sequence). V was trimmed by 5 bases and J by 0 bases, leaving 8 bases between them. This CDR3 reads CATSPDSSNQPQHF. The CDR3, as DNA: TGTGCCACCAGCCCGGACAGTAGCAATCAGCCCCAGCATTTT.

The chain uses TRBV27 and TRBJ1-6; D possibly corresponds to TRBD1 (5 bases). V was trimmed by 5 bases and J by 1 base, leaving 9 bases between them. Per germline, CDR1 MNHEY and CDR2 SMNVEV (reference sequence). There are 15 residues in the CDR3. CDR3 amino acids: CASSQQGSYNSPLHF. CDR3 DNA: TGTGCCAGCAGTCAGCAGGGATCCTATAATTCACCCCTCCACTTT.

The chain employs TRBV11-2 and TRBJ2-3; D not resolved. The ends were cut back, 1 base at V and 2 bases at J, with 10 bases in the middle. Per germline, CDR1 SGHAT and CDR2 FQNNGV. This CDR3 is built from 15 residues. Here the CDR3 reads CASSLGVRTTDTQYF. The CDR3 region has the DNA TGTGCCAGCAGCTTAGGGGTCCGTACCACAGATACGCAGTATTTT.

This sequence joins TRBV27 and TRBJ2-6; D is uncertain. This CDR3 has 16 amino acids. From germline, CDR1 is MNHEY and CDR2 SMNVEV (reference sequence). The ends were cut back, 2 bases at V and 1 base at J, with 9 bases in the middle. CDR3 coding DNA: TGTGCCAGCAGTTTAGGTGCTGGGTCTGGGGCCAACGTCCTGACTTTC. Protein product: CASSLGAGSGANVLTF.